What follows is one TCR beta chain and its context. The antigen is not known. This sample stems from a study of beta chain features in type 1 diabetes. Study-wide points: Patients' naive, central memory and Treg TCRB repertoires seemed closer to one another than those of healthy donors. In patients and controls equally, PCR might favor templates that are shorter. The question of HLA type influencing TCRB rearrangement was one that remained unresolved here.

Expressed TCRB transcripts were sequenced because the entire RNA isolate underwent reverse transcription. Assay: immunoSEQ multiplex PCR; the TCRdb copy retains only in-frame clones and omits some. The sample lists 350,000 to 400,000 clones, more than 13% occurring once. Germline CDR1 is LNHDA and CDR2 is SQIVND (reference sequence). CDR3 size: 13 residues. The trim removed 6 bases at V and 4 bases at J, leaving 3 bases unmatched. The sequenced sample consisted of naive CD4+ T cells from blood. The rearrangement uses TRBV19 and TRBJ2-7; 10 bases are a match to TRBD2. The clonotype originates from a woman under 30 in good health. CDR3: CASRKGLAYEQYF. Here the CDR3 DNA reads TGTGCCAGTAGAAAGGGACTAGCGTACGAGCAGTACTTC.